These T cell receptor beta chains were read from a single sample in a study of T cell repertoires in cytomegalovirus infection. Each CDR3 protein is one row after TCRdb ran MiXCR on the reads. Of approximately 70,000 distinct CDR3 sequences in the sample, more than 20% are singletons; the top ten hold 79%. No cognate antigen is known for these TCRs. Sequencing was done on a sample of PBMCs, sequenced either directly or after in vitro stimulation (not recorded which). The receptors come from a human donor in good health (CMV status not recorded). Some clones in this sample may be carry-over from other donors' samples. The CDR3 runs from the conserved cysteine through the conserved F or W. The D gene is left open where the match is weak. A clone size is listed for some rows: how often the clone was seen (once, few, many), or a class if it is expanded.

V gene	J gene	clone size	D gene	CDR3 DNA	CDR3 protein
TRBV11-2	TRBJ2-1	-	-	TGTGCCAGCAGCTCAATCGGGGGATCTCCTAACAATGAGCAGTTCTTC	CASSSIGGSPNNEQFF
TRBV7-8	TRBJ2-2	many	-	TGTGCCAGCAGCGAAGTGCGGGATGTTGTCGGGGAGCTGTTTTTT	CASSEVRDVVGELFF
TRBV7-9	TRBJ2-5	-	-	TGTGCCAGCAGCTTGGGGCTAGCTGAAATCGGTGTGACCCAGTACTTC	CASSLGLAEIGVTQYF
TRBV11-3	TRBJ1-1	many	-	TGTGCCAGCAGCTCCCTGGGCCGAGCCCAGAACACTGAAGCTTTCTTT	CASSSLGRAQNTEAFF
TRBV6-2/TRBV6-3	TRBJ2-1	-	-	TGTGCCAGCAGTTACGGGCCTAGCCCCCACAATGAGCAGTTCTTC	CASSYGPSPHNEQFF
TRBV2	TRBJ1-3	many	-	TGTGCCAGCAGTGCCACAGTGGGGGTTGGAAACACCATATATTTT	CASSATVGVGNTIYF
TRBV20-1	TRBJ2-5	-	-	TGCAGTGCCAGAGCTCGTGGACGGCCTAAAGAGACCCAGTACTTC	CSARARGRPKETQYF
TRBV2	TRBJ1-2	-	TRBD1	TGTGCCAGCAGTCCGGGACAGGGAACGAATGGCTACACCTTC	CASSPGQGTNGYTF
TRBV20-1	TRBJ2-1	many	-	TGCAGTGCTAGAAGGCAGGCGAGCTCCTACAATGAGCAGTTCTTC	CSARRQASSYNEQFF
TRBV7-6	TRBJ2-1	-	TRBD2	TGTGCCAGCAGCTTAGTAGCGGGAGTTTCCTACAATGAGCAGTTCTTC	CASSLVAGVSYNEQFF
TRBV12-5	TRBJ2-1	few	TRBD2	TGTGCTAGTTCGGGCGGGAGCCACAATGAGCAGTTCTTC	CASSGGSHNEQFF
TRBV3-1	TRBJ1-5	many	-	TGTGCCAGCAGTGGGGGTAGGGGCAATCAGCCCCAGCATTTT	CASSGGRGNQPQHF
TRBV12-3/TRBV12-4	TRBJ1-1	-	-	TGTGCCAGCAGTCCAGACAGTTCTGAAGCTTTCTTT	CASSPDSSEAFF
TRBV6-6	TRBJ2-1	-	TRBD2	TGTGCCAGCGGAAGCGGGAGATCCTACAATGAGCAGTTCTTC	CASGSGRSYNEQFF
TRBV29-1	TRBJ2-3	few	-	TGCAGCGGCGGAGAGAATACAGATACGCAGTATTTT	CSGGENTDTQYF
TRBV4-3	TRBJ1-4	-	-	TGCGCCAGCAGCCAACAGGAAAAACTGTTTTTT	CASSQQEKLFF
TRBV6-2/TRBV6-3	TRBJ2-1	many	TRBD2	TGTGCCAGCAGTTACGGGGTAGCGGGAGGGCCGAGGGATGAGCAGTTCTTC	CASSYGVAGGPRDEQFF
TRBV11-3	TRBJ2-2	few	-	TGTGCCAGCAGCGACATCCACACCGGGGAGCTGTTTTTT	CASSDIHTGELFF
TRBV7-3	TRBJ2-3	few	-	TGTGCCAGCAGCTTAGGCGGGGCAGGGGGTGCAGATACGCAGTATTTT	CASSLGGAGGADTQYF
TRBV7-2	TRBJ2-5	few	-	TGTGCCAGCAGCCCCGGGTCCACGGAGACCCAGTACTTC	CASSPGSTETQYF
TRBV7-3	TRBJ1-6	many	TRBD1	TGTGCCAGCAGTCAGGGGACAGCTTTGTCACCCCTCCACTTT	CASSQGTALSPLHF
TRBV5-4	TRBJ2-1	-	TRBD2	TGTGCCAGCAGCTCGGGACTAGCGGGAGGGGTGGGCAATGAGCAGTTCTTC	CASSSGLAGGVGNEQFF
TRBV7-2	TRBJ2-3	few	-	TGTGCCAGCAGCTTAGAGTCTTTCGGGAGTGCAGATACGCAGTATTTT	CASSLESFGSADTQYF
TRBV6-6	TRBJ1-5	many	TRBD1	TGTGCCAGCAGTTCCCCTGGGACAGGGGAGCGTCAGCCCCAGCATTTT	CASSSPGTGERQPQHF
TRBV5-6	TRBJ1-2	few	-	TGTGCCAGCAGCTCTGACAGTATTGACTATGGCTACACCTTC	CASSSDSIDYGYTF
TRBV7-2	TRBJ1-6	-	TRBD1	TGTGCCAGCGGATCCAGACAGGGCTATAATTCACCCCTCCACTTT	CASGSRQGYNSPLHF
TRBV12-3/TRBV12-4	TRBJ2-5	-	TRBD1	TGTGCCAGCAGTTTACTCAGGGGGCAACGAGGCGAGACCCAGTACTTC	CASSLLRGQRGETQYF
TRBV7-2	TRBJ1-5	-	TRBD1	TGTGCCAGCAGCTTAACGGACAGGGGGGGACCCCAGCATTTT	CASSLTDRGGPQHF
TRBV19	TRBJ2-2	-	-	TGTGCCAGTAGTATCCAAAACACCGGGGAGCTGTTTTTT	CASSIQNTGELFF
TRBV4-1	TRBJ1-4	-	TRBD1	TGCGCCAGCAGCCAAGGGGACAGCGAGAATGAAAAACTGTTTTTT	CASSQGDSENEKLFF
TRBV19	TRBJ1-5	-	TRBD1	TGTGCCAGCACCAGACAGGGGCCTAATCAGCCCCAGCATTTT	CASTRQGPNQPQHF